The 8 T cell receptor beta chains in this list originate from one sample, sequenced in a study of tumor-infiltrating lymphocytes in primary liver carcinoma. A constant-region primer primed TCR beta cDNA synthesis from roughly 500 ng of total RNA. For TCR beta, libraries were produced by three nested multiplex PCR rounds using slightly modified ARM-PCR. A C-beta reverse primer and TRBV1-TRBV30 forward primers served in each of the first two PCR rounds, at ten to eleven cycles apiece. TCRdb reprocessed the multiplex PCR reads with MiXCR, giving one entry per CDR3 protein. The sample comprises 150,000 to 200,000 distinct CDR3 sequences, around 81% of which are singletons, and 15% to 20% rests with the top ten. For each extraction, RNA and DNA were obtained together from roughly 20-30 mg of unsorted bulk tissue. Sequencing used tumor tissue from primary liver carcinoma. Every receptor here comes from a man aged 40-49 years with primary liver carcinoma and hepatitis B virus infection.

J is TRBJ2-3 and V is TRBV29-1; 10 nucleotides align to TRBD1. Per germline, CDR1 SQVTM and CDR2 ANQGSEA. The CDR3 covers 14 residues. CDR3 residues: CGGSGTGAPDTQYF. The CDR3 region has the DNA TGCGGCGGTTCCGGGACAGGGGCGCCAGATACGCAGTATTTT.

V usage is TRBV5-1 and J usage is TRBJ2-5; tentative D call: TRBD1 (6 bases). Looked up from germline, CDR1 is SGHRS and CDR2 is YFSETQ. The CDR3 has 15 amino acids. In DNA, the CDR3 is TGCGTCGGCAGCCAGACAGGAGGAGAACAAGAGACCCAGTACTTC. Amino acid sequence: CVGSQTGGEQETQYF.

Comment on this clonotype: One end of the junction fails to match germline, which may point to a read error. The rearrangement joins TRBV5-6 to TRBJ1-6; D gene uncertain. The CDR3 is 15 amino acids. Germline V gene sequence: CDR1 SGHDT, CDR2 YYEEEE. Here the CDR3 reads CTSSPRIPVNSPLHF. CDR3 nucleotide sequence: TGTACCAGCAGCCCAAGGATCCCAGTGAATTCACCCCTCCACTTT.

V gene TRBV6-1 combines with J gene TRBJ2-1; D might be TRBD1 or TRBD2, each matching 6 bases. There are 15 residues in the CDR3. Germline CDR1 is MNHNS and CDR2 is SASEGT. V lost 2 bases, J lost 4 bases, and 12 bases lay in between. CDR3 bases: TGTGCCAGCAGTGAAAAGGGGGGAGGATACAATGAGCAGTTCTTC. Protein sequence: CASSEKGGGYNEQFF.

Turning to this clonotype: A junction boundary mismatches the germline segment, possibly from a read error. This sequence joins TRBV29-1 and TRBJ2-7, with D possibly TRBD1 on 6 matching bases. Germline assignment: CDR1 SQVTM and CDR2 ANQGSEA. The CDR3 spans 11 residues. CDR3 DNA: TGCAGCATCCTATGGGGGCACGACCAGTACTTC. It is translated as CSILWGHDQYF.

With regard to this clonotype: Germline is not matched at one junction end, which may reflect a read error. The V and J genes are TRBV11-3 and TRBJ2-7; 7 bases are a match to TRBD1. CDR1 is SGHNT and CDR2 is YENEEA in the germline V gene. The CDR3 loop spans 13 amino acids. The CDR3 loop reads CTSNVGQSYEQYF. The CDR3 coding sequence is TGTACCAGCAACGTGGGACAGTCCTACGAGCAATACTTC.

In the case of this clonotype: Since the CDR3 does not end with the conserved phenylalanine or tryptophan, this likely comes from a read error. The limits of the CDR3 on the DNA are not certain, so only TCRdb's listed CDR3 is given. This chain links TRBV7-8 with TRBJ1-5. Germline V lookup: CDR1 SGHVS, CDR2 FQNEAQ. The length of the CDR3 is 14 amino acids, counting both ends. CDR3 loop: CASSLPWVNQPRHY.

This clonotype was seen a single time. The J gene is TRBJ2-1, the V gene TRBV4-1; D tentatively reads TRBD1 or TRBD2 (5 bases each). This CDR3 has 17 amino acids. V dropped 4 bases and J dropped 9 bases, with 25 bases sitting between them. The germline CDR1 and CDR2 sequences are MGHRA and YSYEKL. CDR3 region: CASSPRGVEGVRSEQFF. As DNA, the CDR3 is TGCGCCAGCAGCCCCAGAGGGGTAGAGGGCGTGCGTAGTGAGCAGTTCTTC.